Listed here are 26 T cell receptor beta chains from one sample, sequenced in a study of shared clonotypes between healthy human individuals. Generated by immunoSEQ multiplex PCR, the TCRdb table keeps only in-frame clones and is missing some. The table shows over 2 million clones, with about nine tenths occurring only once. Sequences were obtained from naive CD4+ T cells from PBMCs. Sample subset: CD45RA+ positively selected. The source of these receptors is a man aged 18 to 35 in good health. Some clones in this sample may be carry-over from other donors' samples.

As concerns this clone: In the same sample, other DNA sequences code for this CDR3. The chain carries TRBV30 and TRBJ1-5; 7 bases match TRBD1. Trimming cost V 0 bases and J 5 bases; bases outside gene matches: 1. Germline CDR1 GTSNPN, CDR2 SVGIG (reference sequence). CDR3 size: 13 residues. CDR3 nucleotide sequence: TGTGCCTGGAGTGTAGGGGGCGATCAGCCCCAGCATTTT. Encoded protein: CAWSVGGDQPQHF.

The chain carries TRBV6-5 and TRBJ1-2; 7 bases map to TRBD1. The junction had 5 bases not matched to a gene; V was cut back by 2 bases and J by 5 bases. Germline values: CDR1 MNHEY, CDR2 SVGAGI. The CDR3 spans 14 residues. CDR3 sequence reads: CASSYDQGEYGYTF. DNA for the CDR3: TGTGCCAGCAGTTACGATCAGGGGGAGTATGGCTACACCTTC.

V is TRBV28 and J is TRBJ2-5; 8 bases agree with TRBD2. V dropped 2 bases and J dropped 2; count of bases not matched to a gene: 7. The CDR3 has 16 amino acids. The germline gives CDR1 MDHEN, CDR2 SYDVKM. This CDR3 is CASSLRIAGYQETQYF. The CDR3 DNA reads as TGTGCCAGCAGTTTACGGATAGCGGGGTATCAAGAGACCCAGTACTTC.

V is TRBV7-3 and J is TRBJ1-2; possible D gene TRBD1, 5 bases. The CDR3 loop spans 13 amino acids. Germline V gives CDR1 SGHTA, CDR2 FQGTGA. Trimming stripped 2 bases from V and 8 bases from J, with 12 bases between. The CDR3 DNA reads as TGTGCCAGCAGCTTAGGGGGGTTTTTGGGCTACACCTTC. It yields the protein CASSLGGFLGYTF.

This sequence joins TRBV27 and TRBJ1-4, with TRBD1 identical over 9 bases. The V and J ends lost 3 bases and 4 bases, in that order; junction bases with no gene match: 6. Germline V gives CDR1 MNHEY, CDR2 SMNVEV (reference sequence). This CDR3 spans 16 amino acids. The CDR3 reads CASSLGTGKGNEKLFF. DNA for the CDR3: TGTGCCAGCAGTTTGGGGACAGGGAAGGGTAATGAAAAACTGTTTTTT.

This clone was seen only once. The chain recombines TRBV5-1 with TRBJ1-1; TRBD1 might be the D (5 bases). Germline lookup yields CDR1 SGHRS and CDR2 YFSETQ. V was trimmed by 7 bases and J by 1 base, leaving 11 bases between them. The CDR3 totals 13 residues. The DNA of the CDR3 is TGCGCCAGCCACGGACAACCGAACACTGAAGCTTTCTTT. Protein: CASHGQPNTEAFF.

This clone was seen only a few times. The V and J genes are TRBV30 and TRBJ1-1; TRBD1 is a possible D gene (5 bases). Deletions cut 3 bases from V and 5 bases from J, with 13 bases between. Germline CDR1 reads GTSNPN; CDR2 reads SVGIG (reference sequence). There are 13 residues in the CDR3. The CDR3 region is CAWSQGGGTEAFF. As DNA, the CDR3 is TGTGCCTGGAGCCAGGGAGGCGGGACTGAAGCTTTCTTT. Drawing the rest from reference TRBV30 and TRBJ1-1, the complete variable domain is SQTIHQWPATLVQPVGSPLSLECTVEGTSNPNLYWYRQAAGRGLQLLFYSVGIGQISSEVPQNLSASRPQDRQFILSSKKLLLSDSGFYLCAWSQGGGTEAFFGQGTRLTVV.

The chain recombines TRBV2 with TRBJ2-3; TRBD2 matches 13 bases. This CDR3 comprises 15 residues. The junction had 4 bases not matched to a gene; V was cut back by 5 bases and J by 5 bases. CDR1 and CDR2 (germline): SNHLY, FYNNEI. The DNA of the CDR3 is TGTGCCAGCAGTCCCAGGACTAGCGGGGGAGATACGCAGTATTTT. Encoded protein: CASSPRTSGGDTQYF.

This clone appeared a few times. The chain recombines TRBV6-4 with TRBJ2-1; TRBD1 might be the D (6 bases). Trimming removed 6 bases from V and 11 bases from J, with 20 bases in between. CDR1 is MRHNA, CDR2 SNTAGT, per germline. The CDR3 extends over 14 amino acids. The CDR3 coding sequence is TGTGCCAGCAGCGCAGGGGCTACAAACAGTAAGCAGTTCTTC. It is translated as CASSAGATNSKQFF.

The chain combines TRBV28 with TRBJ1-5, with 7 bases identical to TRBD1. Trimming removed 5 bases from V and 6 bases from J; junction bases left unmatched: 10. Germline loops: CDR1 MDHEN, CDR2 SYDVKM. The CDR3 runs to 15 residues. The chain's CDR3 is CASSLPGQDSQPQHF. The CDR3 nucleotides are TGTGCCAGCAGTCTCCCTGGACAGGACTCTCAGCCCCAGCATTTT.

The chain carries TRBV5-6 and TRBJ2-2, with D tentatively TRBD1 (5 bases). Trimming cost V 0 bases and J 0 bases, with 12 bases left between them. The CDR3 covers 17 residues. Per the germline V gene, CDR1 is SGHDT and CDR2 is YYEEEE. Here the CDR3 reads CASSLGVRTTNTGELFF. CDR3 sequence (DNA): TGTGCCAGCAGCTTGGGGGTCCGGACAACGAACACCGGGGAGCTGTTTTTT.

V usage is TRBV5-1 and J usage is TRBJ1-5; D is undetermined. Germline assignment: CDR1 SGHRS and CDR2 YFSETQ. Between the trimmed V and J ends, which lost 4 bases and 7 bases, there was a span of 18 bases. This CDR3 contains 15 residues. The CDR3 reads CASSLDGISGQPQHF. The CDR3 bases are TGCGCCAGCAGCCTCGACGGGATCTCGGGACAGCCCCAGCATTTT.

J is TRBJ2-7 and V is TRBV27, with 10 bases aligning to TRBD1. This CDR3 region has 16 residues. V was pared by 5 bases and J by 5 bases, with 12 bases of the junction left unmatched. Germline V CDR1 and CDR2: MNHEY, SMNVEV (reference sequence). This CDR3 is CASSGVGTGEKHEQYF. The CDR3 coding sequence is TGTGCCAGCAGTGGGGTGGGGACAGGGGAAAAACACGAGCAGTACTTC.

The genes are TRBV11-2 and TRBJ2-2, with D hard to call. CDR3 size: 15 residues. Germline CDR1 reads SGHAT; CDR2 reads FQNNGV. V lost 1 base, J lost 0 bases, and 6 bases lay in between. As DNA, the CDR3 is TGTGCCAGCAGCTTAGCCTTTCCGAACACCGGGGAGCTGTTTTTT. This encodes CASSLAFPNTGELFF.

Comment on this clone: This sample also contains other DNA sequences that code for the same CDR3. This CDR3 reads CSAEGDTEAFF. CDR3 nucleotide sequence: TGCAGTGCCGAGGGTGACACTGAAGCTTTCTTT. The rearrangement joins TRBV20-1 to TRBJ1-1; no clear D gene. Germline V gives CDR1 DFQATT, CDR2 SNEGSKA (reference sequence). The CDR3 is made up of 11 amino acids. V was trimmed by 6 bases and J by 3 bases, leaving 8 bases between them.

The rearrangement links TRBV2 to TRBJ2-5, with unresolved D. Germline values: CDR1 SNHLY, CDR2 FYNNEI. Trimming took off 6 bases at V and 5 bases at J, with 10 bases between the two ends. The CDR3 sequence is 12 residues long. This CDR3 reads CASSPRMETQYF. The DNA for the CDR3 is TGTGCCAGCAGCCCCAGGATGGAGACCCAGTACTTC.

For this clone: Other DNA sequences in the same sample also yield this CDR3. This chain connects TRBV28 to TRBJ2-2, with unresolved D. This CDR3 is built from 12 residues. The V end was cut by 5 bases, the J end by 5 bases, with 6 bases between. Looked up from germline, CDR1 is MDHEN and CDR2 is SYDVKM. The CDR3 DNA reads as TGTGCCAGCAGTATACCTACCGGGGAGCTGTTTTTT. Amino acids: CASSIPTGELFF.

The J gene is TRBJ1-3, the V gene TRBV19; 7 positions match TRBD1. J gave up 3 bases and V 6 bases, and 5 bases lay outside the gene matches. Germline values: CDR1 LNHDA, CDR2 SQIVND (reference sequence). The CDR3 consists of 14 residues. The CDR3 nucleotides are TGTGCCAGTAGGGATCGACAGGGTGGAAACACCATATATTTT. It yields the protein CASRDRQGGNTIYF.

As concerns this clone: This sample also contains other DNA sequences that code for the same CDR3. The J gene is TRBJ2-7, the V gene TRBV7-2; 11 bases line up with TRBD2. Unmatched junction bases numbered 2, after V lost 0 bases and J lost 1 base. Germline V gene sequence: CDR1 SGHTA, CDR2 FQGNSA. This CDR3 spans 16 amino acids. DNA for the CDR3: TGTGCCAGCAGCTTAGCGGGGACTAGCGGTTCCTACGAGCAGTACTTC. Encoded protein: CASSLAGTSGSYEQYF.

The V gene is TRBV28, the J gene TRBJ2-1, with D possibly being TRBD2 (6 bases). This CDR3 is built from 16 residues. Germline CDR1 MDHEN, CDR2 SYDVKM. The V gene lost 8 bases and the J gene lost 6 bases, with 23 bases spanning the gap. This chain's CDR3 is CASQNGGALGGNEQFF. The CDR3 nucleotides are TGTGCCAGCCAAAATGGAGGAGCGCTGGGGGGCAATGAGCAGTTCTTC.

This chain uses TRBV6-1 with TRBJ1-2, with D unclear. Looked up from germline, CDR1 is MNHNS and CDR2 is SASEGT. The CDR3 is 13 amino acids. V lost 4 bases and J lost 4, with 10 bases in between. The CDR3 spells CASSARDRYGYTF. Here the CDR3 DNA reads TGTGCCAGCAGTGCCCGGGATCGCTATGGCTACACCTTC.

J is TRBJ2-7 and V is TRBV4-1; D is possibly TRBD1 (6 bases). The length of the CDR3 is 16 residues. Germline CDR1 reads MGHRA; CDR2 reads YSYEKL. The V gene lost 2 bases and the J gene lost 2 bases, with 16 bases spanning the gap. CDR3 sequence (DNA): TGCGCCAGCAGCCAAATACTTCAGGGACAACCCTACGAGCAGTACTTC. This translates into CASSQILQGQPYEQYF.

The rearrangement uses TRBV27 and TRBJ2-4; TRBD1 agrees at 8 bases. Germline-derived CDR1 and CDR2 are MNHEY and SMNVEV (reference sequence). V was pared by 1 base and J by 6 bases, with 2 bases of the junction left unmatched. The CDR3 covers 14 residues. The CDR3 DNA reads as TGTGCCAGCAGTTTATATGGACAGGGAAACATTCAGTACTTC. It codes for CASSLYGQGNIQYF.

CDR3 protein: CASSQGVAEEETQYF. As DNA, the CDR3 is TGCGCCAGCAGCCAAGGAGTAGCGGAGGAAGAGACCCAGTACTTC. The J gene is TRBJ2-5, the V gene TRBV4-1, with D possibly TRBD2 on 6 matching bases. Per germline, CDR1 MGHRA and CDR2 YSYEKL. The CDR3 sequence is 15 residues long. V was pared by 1 base and J by 3 bases, with 12 bases between.

The CDR3 nucleotides read TGCGCCAGCAGCCAAGATCGTGGGGGCTCTGGAAACACCATATATTTT. Amino acids: CASSQDRGGSGNTIYF. V and J are TRBV4-1 and TRBJ1-3; a weak D match, TRBD1 (5 bases). Looked up from germline, CDR1 is MGHRA and CDR2 is YSYEKL. The V and J ends lost 0 bases and 0 bases respectively, with 9 bases between them. CDR3 length: 16 amino acids.

J is TRBJ2-6 and V is TRBV6-1; no firm D call. Deletions cut 8 bases from V and 0 bases from J, with 11 bases between. CDR1 MNHNS and CDR2 SASEGT come from the germline V gene. The CDR3 sequence is 15 residues long. The CDR3 reads CASGVDNSGANVLTF. Here the CDR3 DNA reads TGTGCCAGCGGGGTAGACAACTCTGGGGCCAACGTCCTGACTTTC.